This T cell receptor (beta chain) is from a study of blood T cell repertoires in COVID-19. Study overall: Sites across the United States, Italy and Spain contributed samples from acute and convalescent COVID-19. From T cells, B-cell-depleted T cells, or PBMCs came the material, which was cDNA or gDNA.

TCRdb's table, derived via immunoSEQ multiplex PCR, lists solely in-frame clones and lacks some. The sample has 10,000 or so clones; around 78% are singletons. V lost 7 bases and J lost 5; bases outside the gene matches: 8. CDR3 length: 13 residues. From germline, CDR1 is SNHLY and CDR2 FYNNEI. The clonotype was recovered from a human donor in a cohort sampled during active COVID-19. The chain employs TRBV2 and TRBJ2-7; 7 nucleotides agree with TRBD2. The sequencing sample was made of peripheral blood. The CDR3 DNA sequence: TGTGCCAGCAAACTGACTAGCATGGACGAGCAGTACTTC. This gives the protein CASKLTSMDEQYF.